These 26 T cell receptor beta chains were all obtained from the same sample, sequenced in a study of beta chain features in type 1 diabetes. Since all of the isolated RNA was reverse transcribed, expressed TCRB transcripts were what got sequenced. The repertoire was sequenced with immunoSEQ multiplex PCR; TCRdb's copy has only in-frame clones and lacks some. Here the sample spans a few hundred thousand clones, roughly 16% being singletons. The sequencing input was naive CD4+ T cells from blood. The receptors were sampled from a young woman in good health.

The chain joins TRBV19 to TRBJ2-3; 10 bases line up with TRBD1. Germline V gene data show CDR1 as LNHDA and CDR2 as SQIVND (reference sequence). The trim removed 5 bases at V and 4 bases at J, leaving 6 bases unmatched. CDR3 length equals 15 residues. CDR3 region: CASSLGQGISDTQYF. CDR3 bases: TGTGCCAGTAGTCTGGGACAGGGGATATCAGATACGCAGTATTTT.

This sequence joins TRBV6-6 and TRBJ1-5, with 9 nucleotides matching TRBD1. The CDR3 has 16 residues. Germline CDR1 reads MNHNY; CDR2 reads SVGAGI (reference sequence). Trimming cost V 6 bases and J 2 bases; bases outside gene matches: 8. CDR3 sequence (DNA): TGTGCCAGCAGCTCGCTGGGACAGGGACGCAATCAGCCCCAGCATTTT. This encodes CASSSLGQGRNQPQHF.

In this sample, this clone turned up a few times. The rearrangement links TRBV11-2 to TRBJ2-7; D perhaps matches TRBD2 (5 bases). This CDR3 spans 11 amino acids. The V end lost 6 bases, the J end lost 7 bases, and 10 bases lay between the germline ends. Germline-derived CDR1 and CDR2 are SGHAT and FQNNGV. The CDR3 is CASRRTEEQYF. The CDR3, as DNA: TGTGCCAGCAGGAGGACTGAGGAGCAGTACTTC.

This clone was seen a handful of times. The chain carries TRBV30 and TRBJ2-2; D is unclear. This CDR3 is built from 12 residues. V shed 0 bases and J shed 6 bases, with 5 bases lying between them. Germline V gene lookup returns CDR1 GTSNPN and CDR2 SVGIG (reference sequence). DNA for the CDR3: TGTGCCTGGAGTGTGGCTCCCGGGGAGCTGTTTTTT. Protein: CAWSVAPGELFF.

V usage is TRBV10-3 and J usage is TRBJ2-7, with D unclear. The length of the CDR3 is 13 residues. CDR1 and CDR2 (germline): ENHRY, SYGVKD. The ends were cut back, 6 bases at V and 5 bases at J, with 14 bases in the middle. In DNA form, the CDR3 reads TGTGCCATCAGACCGACCAGCGCCAACGAGCAGTACTTC. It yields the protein CAIRPTSANEQYF.

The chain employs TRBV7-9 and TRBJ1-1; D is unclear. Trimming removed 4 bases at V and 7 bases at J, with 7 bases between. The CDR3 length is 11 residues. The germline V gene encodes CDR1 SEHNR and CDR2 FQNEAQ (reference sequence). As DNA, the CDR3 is TGTGCCAGCAGCTACCGGTTTGAAGCTTTCTTT. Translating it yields CASSYRFEAFF.

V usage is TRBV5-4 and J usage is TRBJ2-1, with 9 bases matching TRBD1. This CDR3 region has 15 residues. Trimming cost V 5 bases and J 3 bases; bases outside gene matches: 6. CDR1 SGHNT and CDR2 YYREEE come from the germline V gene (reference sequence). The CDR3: CASRKTGGGYNEQFF. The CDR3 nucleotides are TGTGCCAGCAGGAAGACAGGGGGAGGCTACAATGAGCAGTTCTTC.

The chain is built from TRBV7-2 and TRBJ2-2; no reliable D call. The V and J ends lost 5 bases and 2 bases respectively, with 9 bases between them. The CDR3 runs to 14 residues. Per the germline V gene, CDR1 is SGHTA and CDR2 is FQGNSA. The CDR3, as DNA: TGTGCCAGCAGCCATACAGAAAACACCGGGGAGCTGTTTTTT. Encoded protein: CASSHTENTGELFF. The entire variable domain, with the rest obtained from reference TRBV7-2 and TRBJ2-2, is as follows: GAGVSQSPSNKVTEKGKDVELRCDPISGHTALYWYRQSLGQGLEFLIYFQGNSAPDKSGLPSDRFSAERTGGSVSTLTIQRTQQEDSAVYLCASSHTENTGELFFGEGSRLTVL.

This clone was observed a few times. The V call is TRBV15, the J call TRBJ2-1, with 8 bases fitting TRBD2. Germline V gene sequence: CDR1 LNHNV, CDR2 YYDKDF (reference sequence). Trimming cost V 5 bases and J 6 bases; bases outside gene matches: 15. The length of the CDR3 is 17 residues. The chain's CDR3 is CATSGRSASGPLNEQFF. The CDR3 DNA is TGTGCCACCAGCGGGAGATCGGCTAGCGGGCCCCTCAATGAGCAGTTCTTC. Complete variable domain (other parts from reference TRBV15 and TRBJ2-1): DAMVIQNPRYQVTQFGKPVTLSCSQTLNHNVMYWYQQKSSQAPKLLFHYYDKDFNNEADTPDNFQSRRPNTSFCFLDIRSPGLGDTAMYLCATSGRSASGPLNEQFFGPGTRLTVL.

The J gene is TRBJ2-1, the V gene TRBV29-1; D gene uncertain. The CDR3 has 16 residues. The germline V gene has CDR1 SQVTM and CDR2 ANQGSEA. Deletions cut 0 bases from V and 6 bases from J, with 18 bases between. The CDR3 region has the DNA TGCAGCGTTGAAGAGCGCCACTATAGTGTGGGCAATGAGCAGTTCTTC. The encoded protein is CSVEERHYSVGNEQFF.

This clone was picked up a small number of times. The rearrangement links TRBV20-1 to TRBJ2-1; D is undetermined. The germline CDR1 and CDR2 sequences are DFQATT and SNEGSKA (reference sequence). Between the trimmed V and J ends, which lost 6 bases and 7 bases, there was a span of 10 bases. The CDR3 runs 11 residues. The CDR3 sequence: CSANEINEQFF. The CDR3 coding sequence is TGCAGTGCGAACGAGATTAATGAGCAGTTCTTC.

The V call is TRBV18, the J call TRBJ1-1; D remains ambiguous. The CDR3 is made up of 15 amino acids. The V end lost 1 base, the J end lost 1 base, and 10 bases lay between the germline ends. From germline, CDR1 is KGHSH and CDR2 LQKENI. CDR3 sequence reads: CASSPQSKQNTEAFF. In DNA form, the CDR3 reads TGTGCCAGCTCACCACAATCAAAGCAGAACACTGAAGCTTTCTTT.

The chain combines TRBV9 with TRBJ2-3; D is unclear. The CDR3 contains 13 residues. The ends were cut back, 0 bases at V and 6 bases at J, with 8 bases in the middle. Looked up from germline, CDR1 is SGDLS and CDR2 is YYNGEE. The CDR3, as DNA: TGTGCCAGCAGCGTAGCCCCTCTCGATACGCAGTATTTT. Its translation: CASSVAPLDTQYF.

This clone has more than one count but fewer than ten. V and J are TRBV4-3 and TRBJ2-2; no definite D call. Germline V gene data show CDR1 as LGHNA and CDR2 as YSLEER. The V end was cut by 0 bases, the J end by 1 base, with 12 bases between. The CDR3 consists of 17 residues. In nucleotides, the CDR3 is TGCGCCAGCAGCCAAGATGCATTTCGAGTGAACACCGGGGAGCTGTTTTTT. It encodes CASSQDAFRVNTGELFF.

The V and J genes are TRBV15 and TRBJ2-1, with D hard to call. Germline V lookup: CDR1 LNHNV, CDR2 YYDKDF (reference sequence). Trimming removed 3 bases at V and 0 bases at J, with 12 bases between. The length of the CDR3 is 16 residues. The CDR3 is CATSRPDWYSYNEQFF. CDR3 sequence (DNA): TGTGCCACCAGCAGGCCCGACTGGTACTCCTACAATGAGCAGTTCTTC.

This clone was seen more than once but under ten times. CDR3 DNA: TGTGCCAGCATCGTCGGGACAGGGAACGGCTACACCTTC. This gives the protein CASIVGTGNGYTF. The rearrangement links TRBV6-6 to TRBJ1-2; the match to TRBD1 covers 9 bases. There are 13 residues in the CDR3. The junction had 8 bases not matched to a gene; V was cut back by 7 bases and J by 8 bases. Per germline, CDR1 MNHNY and CDR2 SVGAGI (reference sequence).

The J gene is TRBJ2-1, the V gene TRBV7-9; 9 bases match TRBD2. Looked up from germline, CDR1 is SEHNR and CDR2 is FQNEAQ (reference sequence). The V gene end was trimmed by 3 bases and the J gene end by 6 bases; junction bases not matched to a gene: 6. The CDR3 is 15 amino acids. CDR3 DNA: TGTGCCAGCAGCTTCTTAGCGGGAGTTGGCAATGAGCAGTTCTTC. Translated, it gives CASSFLAGVGNEQFF.

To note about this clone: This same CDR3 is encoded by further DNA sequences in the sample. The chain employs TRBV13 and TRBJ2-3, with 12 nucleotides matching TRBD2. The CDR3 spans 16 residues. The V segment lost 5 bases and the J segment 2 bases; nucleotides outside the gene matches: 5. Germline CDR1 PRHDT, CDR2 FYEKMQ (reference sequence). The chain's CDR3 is CASSPRLAGDTDTQYF. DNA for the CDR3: TGTGCCAGCAGCCCCCGACTAGCGGGAGACACAGATACGCAGTATTTT.

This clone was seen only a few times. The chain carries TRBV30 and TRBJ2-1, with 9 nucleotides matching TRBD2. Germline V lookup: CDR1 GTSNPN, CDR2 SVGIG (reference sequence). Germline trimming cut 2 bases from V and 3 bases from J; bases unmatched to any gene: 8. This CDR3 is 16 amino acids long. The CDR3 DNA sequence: TGTGCCTGGAGTAGGAGGCTAGCGGGAAACTACAATGAGCAGTTCTTC. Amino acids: CAWSRRLAGNYNEQFF.

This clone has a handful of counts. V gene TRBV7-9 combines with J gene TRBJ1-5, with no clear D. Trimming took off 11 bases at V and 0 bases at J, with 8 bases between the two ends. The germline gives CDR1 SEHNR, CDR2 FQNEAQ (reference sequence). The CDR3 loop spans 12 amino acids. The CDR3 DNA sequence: TGTGCCTCGGGGTATAGCAATCAGCCCCAGCATTTT. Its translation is CASGYSNQPQHF.

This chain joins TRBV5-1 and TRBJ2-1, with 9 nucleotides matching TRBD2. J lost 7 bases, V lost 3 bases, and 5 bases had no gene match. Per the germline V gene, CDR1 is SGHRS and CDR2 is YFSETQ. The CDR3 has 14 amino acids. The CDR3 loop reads CASSWAGGPNEQFF. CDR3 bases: TGCGCCAGCAGCTGGGCGGGAGGGCCTAATGAGCAGTTCTTC.

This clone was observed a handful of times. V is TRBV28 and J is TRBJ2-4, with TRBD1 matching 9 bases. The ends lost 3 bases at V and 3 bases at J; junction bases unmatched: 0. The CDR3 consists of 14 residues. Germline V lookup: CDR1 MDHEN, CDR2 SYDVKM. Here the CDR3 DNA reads TGTGCCAGCAGTTTGGACAGGGGCAAAAACATTCAGTACTTC. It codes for CASSLDRGKNIQYF.

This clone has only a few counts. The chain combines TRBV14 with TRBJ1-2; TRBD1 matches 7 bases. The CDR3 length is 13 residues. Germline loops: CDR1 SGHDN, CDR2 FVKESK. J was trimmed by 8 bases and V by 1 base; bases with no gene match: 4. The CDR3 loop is CASSQVRGGGYTF. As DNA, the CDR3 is TGTGCCAGCAGCCAAGTTAGAGGGGGCGGCTACACCTTC.

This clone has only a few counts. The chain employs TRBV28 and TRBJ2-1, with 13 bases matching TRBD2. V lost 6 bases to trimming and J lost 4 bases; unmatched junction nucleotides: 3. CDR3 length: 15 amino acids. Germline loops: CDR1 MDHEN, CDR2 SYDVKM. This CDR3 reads CASRETSGRYNEQFF. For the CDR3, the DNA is TGTGCCAGCAGGGAGACTAGCGGGAGGTACAATGAGCAGTTCTTC.

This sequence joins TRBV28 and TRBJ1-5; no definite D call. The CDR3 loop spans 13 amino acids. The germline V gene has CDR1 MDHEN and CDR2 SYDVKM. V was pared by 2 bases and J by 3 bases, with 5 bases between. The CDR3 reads CASSLTDNQPQHF. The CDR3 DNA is TGTGCCAGCAGTTTAACAGACAATCAGCCCCAGCATTTT. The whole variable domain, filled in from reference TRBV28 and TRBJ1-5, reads DVKVTQSSRYLVKRTGEKVFLECVQDMDHENMFWYRQDPGLGLRLIYFSYDVKMKEKGDIPEGYSVSREKKERFSLILESASTNQTSMYLCASSLTDNQPQHFGDGTRLSIL.

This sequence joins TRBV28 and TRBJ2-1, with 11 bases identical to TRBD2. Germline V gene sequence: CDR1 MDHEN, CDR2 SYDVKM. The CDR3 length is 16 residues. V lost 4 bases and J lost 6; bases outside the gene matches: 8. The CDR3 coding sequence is TGTGCCAGCAGTTCACTACTAGCGGGAGCAGTCAATGAGCAGTTCTTC. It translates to CASSSLLAGAVNEQFF. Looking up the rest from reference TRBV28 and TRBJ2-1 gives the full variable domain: DVKVTQSSRYLVKRTGEKVFLECVQDMDHENMFWYRQDPGLGLRLIYFSYDVKMKEKGDIPEGYSVSREKKERFSLILESASTNQTSMYLCASSSLLAGAVNEQFFGPGTRLTVL.